These T cell receptor beta chains were read from a single sample in a study of shared clonotypes between healthy human individuals. Some clones are missing from TCRdb's copy, which holds only in-frame ones; the method was immunoSEQ multiplex PCR. The sample lists about 340,000 clones, less than 85% occurring once. The sequenced material came from memory CD4+ T cells sorted from blood. The receptors were sampled from a man aged 25 to 40 in good health. The CDR3 runs from the conserved cysteine through the conserved F or W. A D gene is named only where the DNA matches it firmly. The listing skips clone size in some rows; elsewhere it reads once, few, many or a size class.

TRBV30,TRBD1,TRBJ1-1,.,TGTGCCTGGAGTCCACAGGGGACTGAAGCTTTCTTT,CAWSPQGTEAFF
TRBV6-5,.,TRBJ1-1,.,TGTGCCAGCAGTTACTCGAGTAGGCCGATTGAAGCTTTCTTT,CASSYSSRPIEAFF
TRBV10-3,TRBD2,TRBJ2-7,.,TGTGCCAGCAGTCACCCCCTGGGGGGGACTTACTACGAGCAGTACTTC,CASSHPLGGTYYEQYF
TRBV28,TRBD1,TRBJ1-2,once,TGTGCCAGCAGTTTAGAAGGACAGGGGTTACGCGGCTACACCTTC,CASSLEGQGLRGYTF
TRBV5-4,.,TRBJ1-1,.,TGTGCCAGCAGCGGCAGACAGAACACTGAAGCTTTCTTT,CASSGRQNTEAFF
TRBV18,TRBD1,TRBJ2-7,.,TGTGCCAGCTCACCTCCGGGACAGGGGCCCCACGAGCAGTACTTC,CASSPPGQGPHEQYF
TRBV7-8,TRBD2,TRBJ2-7,.,TGTGCCAGCAGCTTAGCGGGGCTAGCGGGAACTTCCTACGAGCAGTACTTC,CASSLAGLAGTSYEQYF
TRBV6-1,.,TRBJ1-2,.,TGTGCCAGCAGTGAACAACCTGGCGCTAACTATGGCTACACCTTC,CASSEQPGANYGYTF
TRBV7-6,.,TRBJ2-7,.,TGTGCCAGCAGCTTCCAGGGTACCTACGAGCAGTACTTC,CASSFQGTYEQYF
TRBV5-4,TRBD1,TRBJ1-4,.,TGTGCCAGCAGCGTGGGGACAGGGGACGCTAATGAAAAACTGTTTTTT,CASSVGTGDANEKLFF
TRBV28,.,TRBJ1-1,.,TGTGCCATCACCGCGGGGGGCACTGAAGCTTTCTTT,CAITAGGTEAFF
TRBV5-4,.,TRBJ2-2,.,TGTGCCAGCAGCCATTCCTCTTTTTGGGCGGGCACCGGGGAGCTGTTTTTT,CASSHSSFWAGTGELFF
TRBV4-1,.,TRBJ2-7,.,TGCGCCAGCAGCCAAGGGACTCTCTTCCCGGAGCAGTACTTC,CASSQGTLFPEQYF
TRBV19,.,TRBJ1-5,.,TGTGCCAGTACTATACAGGAACAGCCCCAGCATTTT,CASTIQEQPQHF
TRBV4-1,.,TRBJ1-6,.,TGCGCCAGCAGCCAAGAGCAGACAGTTCTTAGCTCCTATAATTCACCCCTCCACTTT,CASSQEQTVLSSYNSPLHF
TRBV5-1,TRBD1,TRBJ2-5,.,TGCGCCAGCAGCACGGGACAGGGGGACCAAGAGACCCAGTACTTC,CASSTGQGDQETQYF
TRBV7-9,TRBD2,TRBJ2-1,.,TGTGCCAGCAGCTCCCCCAGGGAGCGGGAGGGCAACAATGAGCAGTTCTTC,CASSSPREREGNNEQFF
TRBV5-1,TRBD2,TRBJ2-2,.,TGCGCCAGCAGCTTGGGAGCGGGAAGTACCGGGGAGCTGTTTTTT,CASSLGAGSTGELFF
TRBV19,.,TRBJ2-2,.,TGTGCCAGTAAAGTGACGGGCAACACCGGGGAGCTGTTTTTT,CASKVTGNTGELFF
TRBV9,.,TRBJ2-6,.,TGTGCCAGCAGCCAAACACTAGGGTCTGGGGCCAACGTCCTGACTTTC,CASSQTLGSGANVLTF
TRBV5-1,.,TRBJ2-1,.,TGCGCCAGCAGCTTAGAGACATCCTACAATGAGCAGTTCTTC,CASSLETSYNEQFF
TRBV2,.,TRBJ1-4,few,TGTGCCAGCAGGGAATACAGGGCAACTAATGAAAAACTGTTTTTT,CASREYRATNEKLFF
TRBV2,.,TRBJ1-2,.,TGTGCCAGCAGTGAACGATTCGACTATGGCTACACCTTC,CASSERFDYGYTF
TRBV7-2,TRBD2,TRBJ2-3,.,TGTGCCAGCAGCTTAGTTAGCGGGTGGTCAGATACGCAGTATTTT,CASSLVSGWSDTQYF
TRBV4-1,TRBD2,TRBJ2-1,.,TGCGCCAGCAGCCAAGATCCAGGGACTAGCGGGACGCGTGAGCAGTTCTTC,CASSQDPGTSGTREQFF
TRBV20-1,.,TRBJ2-3,once,TGCAGTGCTGCCCGGGCAGATACGCAGTATTTT,CSAARADTQYF
TRBV10-3,.,TRBJ2-1,.,TGTGCCATCAGTGAGTCTGGCAGGGGTGATGGATACAATGAGCAGTTCTTC,CAISESGRGDGYNEQFF
TRBV6-5,TRBD2,TRBJ2-7,.,TGTGCCAGCAGTCCTCTAGCGGGAGATGTCTACGAGCAGTACTTC,CASSPLAGDVYEQYF
TRBV5-1,.,TRBJ2-5,.,TGCGCCAGCAGCTTAGGAGGGGGAGAGACCCAGTACTTC,CASSLGGGETQYF
TRBV5-1,TRBD1,TRBJ2-2,.,TGCGCCAGCAGCGGAGACAGGACAGGGGGCACCGGGGAGCTGTTTTTT,CASSGDRTGGTGELFF
TRBV2,TRBD1,TRBJ2-2,many,TGTGCCAGCAGGGACGACAGGGGGGCCGCCGGGGAGCTGTTTTTT,CASRDDRGAAGELFF
TRBV7-2,TRBD2,TRBJ2-3,few,TGTGCCAGCAGCGAGTGGGGGTTAGCGGGAGGGTCAGATACGCAGTATTTT,CASSEWGLAGGSDTQYF
TRBV11-2,.,TRBJ1-1,many,TGTGCCAGCCTCCGGGCAGACCTGAACACTGAAGCTTTCTTT,CASLRADLNTEAFF
TRBV11-2,.,TRBJ2-7,.,TGTGCCAGCAGGAGGGGCTCCTACGAGCAGTACTTC,CASRRGSYEQYF
TRBV5-6,TRBD2,TRBJ2-2,.,TGTGCCAGCAGCTTGGTATCCACGGGAGGGCCCCCCGGGGAGCTGTTTTTT,CASSLVSTGGPPGELFF
TRBV14,.,TRBJ1-1,.,TGTGCCAGCAGCCAAGATACCGGACGCCTGAAGGACACTGAAGCTTTCTTT,CASSQDTGRLKDTEAFF
TRBV6-5,.,TRBJ1-1,.,TGTGCCAGCAGTCGTGACGGAGAAGCTTTCTTT,CASSRDGEAFF
TRBV7-9,.,TRBJ2-7,.,TGTGCCAGCAGCTTAGACTACGAGCAGTACTTC,CASSLDYEQYF
TRBV19,.,TRBJ2-3,.,TGTGCCAGTAGTATAGGAGAGGGGCCGACAGATACGCAGTATTTT,CASSIGEGPTDTQYF
TRBV29-1,.,TRBJ1-3,.,TGCAGCGTGTCGACATCCTCTGGAAACACCATATATTTT,CSVSTSSGNTIYF
TRBV4-2,.,TRBJ1-2,.,TGTGCCAGCAGCCAAGATGGGCAGGCGTACGATGGCTACACCTTC,CASSQDGQAYDGYTF
TRBV28,.,TRBJ1-2,.,TGTGCCAGCAGTATCTTGATGAGGGAGCAAGCTAACTATGGCTACACCTTC,CASSILMREQANYGYTF
TRBV6-5,.,TRBJ2-6,.,TGTGCCAGCAACATGGGGACTGGGGCCAACGTCCTGACTTTC,CASNMGTGANVLTF
TRBV5-4,.,TRBJ2-1,.,TGTGCCAGCAGCTTGGCCGGAGGGGGCCGTAAGATTGGGCACAATGAGCAGTTCTTC,CASSLAGGGRKIGHNEQFF
TRBV7-3,TRBD1,TRBJ2-1,.,TGTGCCAGCAGCCTCGGACAGGGGAGCGGTGAGCAGTTCTTC,CASSLGQGSGEQFF
TRBV6-4,.,TRBJ1-2,.,TGTGCCAGCAGTGAGAGGGCCGAGGGCACCTATGGCTACACCTTC,CASSERAEGTYGYTF
TRBV5-5,.,TRBJ1-1,.,TGTGCCAGCAGCTTGAGGTGGACCATAGCGAACACTGAAGCTTTCTTT,CASSLRWTIANTEAFF
TRBV30,.,TRBJ2-4,.,TGTGCCTGGAGTCTCGGGGCCAAAAACATTCAGTACTTC,CAWSLGAKNIQYF
TRBV27,.,TRBJ2-4,.,TGTGCCAGCAGACTAACGACAGTTCACACAGGCATTCAGTACTTC,CASRLTTVHTGIQYF
TRBV7-2,TRBD2,TRBJ2-1,medium-sized,TGTGCCAGCAGCTTAGACTCGGGAGGGTTTACCTACAATGAGCAGTTCTTC,CASSLDSGGFTYNEQFF
TRBV11-2,.,TRBJ2-7,.,TGTGCCAGCAGGCTAGGGTCCGAGCAGTACTTC,CASRLGSEQYF
TRBV28,TRBD2,TRBJ2-7,.,TGTGCCAGCAGCCCCCCGGGACTAGCGATTTACGAGCAGTACTTC,CASSPPGLAIYEQYF
TRBV27,TRBD2,TRBJ2-7,.,TGTGCCAGCAGTTCCTCTAGACTAGCGCTATCCTACGAGCAGTACTTC,CASSSSRLALSYEQYF
TRBV15,.,TRBJ2-7,many,TGTGCCACCAGCAGAGATCCGGGGGGCGTCTACGAGCAGTACTTC,CATSRDPGGVYEQYF
TRBV7-6,.,TRBJ2-7,many,TGTGCCAGCAGCTTGTACTATTCTTCCGAGCAGTACTTC,CASSLYYSSEQYF
TRBV10-3,.,TRBJ2-1,.,TGTGCCATCACTCCTAGCAAATTCAATGAGCAGTTCTTC,CAITPSKFNEQFF
TRBV7-3,.,TRBJ2-1,.,TGTGCCAGCAGCTTAGCTAGCTCCTACAATGAGCAGTTCTTC,CASSLASSYNEQFF